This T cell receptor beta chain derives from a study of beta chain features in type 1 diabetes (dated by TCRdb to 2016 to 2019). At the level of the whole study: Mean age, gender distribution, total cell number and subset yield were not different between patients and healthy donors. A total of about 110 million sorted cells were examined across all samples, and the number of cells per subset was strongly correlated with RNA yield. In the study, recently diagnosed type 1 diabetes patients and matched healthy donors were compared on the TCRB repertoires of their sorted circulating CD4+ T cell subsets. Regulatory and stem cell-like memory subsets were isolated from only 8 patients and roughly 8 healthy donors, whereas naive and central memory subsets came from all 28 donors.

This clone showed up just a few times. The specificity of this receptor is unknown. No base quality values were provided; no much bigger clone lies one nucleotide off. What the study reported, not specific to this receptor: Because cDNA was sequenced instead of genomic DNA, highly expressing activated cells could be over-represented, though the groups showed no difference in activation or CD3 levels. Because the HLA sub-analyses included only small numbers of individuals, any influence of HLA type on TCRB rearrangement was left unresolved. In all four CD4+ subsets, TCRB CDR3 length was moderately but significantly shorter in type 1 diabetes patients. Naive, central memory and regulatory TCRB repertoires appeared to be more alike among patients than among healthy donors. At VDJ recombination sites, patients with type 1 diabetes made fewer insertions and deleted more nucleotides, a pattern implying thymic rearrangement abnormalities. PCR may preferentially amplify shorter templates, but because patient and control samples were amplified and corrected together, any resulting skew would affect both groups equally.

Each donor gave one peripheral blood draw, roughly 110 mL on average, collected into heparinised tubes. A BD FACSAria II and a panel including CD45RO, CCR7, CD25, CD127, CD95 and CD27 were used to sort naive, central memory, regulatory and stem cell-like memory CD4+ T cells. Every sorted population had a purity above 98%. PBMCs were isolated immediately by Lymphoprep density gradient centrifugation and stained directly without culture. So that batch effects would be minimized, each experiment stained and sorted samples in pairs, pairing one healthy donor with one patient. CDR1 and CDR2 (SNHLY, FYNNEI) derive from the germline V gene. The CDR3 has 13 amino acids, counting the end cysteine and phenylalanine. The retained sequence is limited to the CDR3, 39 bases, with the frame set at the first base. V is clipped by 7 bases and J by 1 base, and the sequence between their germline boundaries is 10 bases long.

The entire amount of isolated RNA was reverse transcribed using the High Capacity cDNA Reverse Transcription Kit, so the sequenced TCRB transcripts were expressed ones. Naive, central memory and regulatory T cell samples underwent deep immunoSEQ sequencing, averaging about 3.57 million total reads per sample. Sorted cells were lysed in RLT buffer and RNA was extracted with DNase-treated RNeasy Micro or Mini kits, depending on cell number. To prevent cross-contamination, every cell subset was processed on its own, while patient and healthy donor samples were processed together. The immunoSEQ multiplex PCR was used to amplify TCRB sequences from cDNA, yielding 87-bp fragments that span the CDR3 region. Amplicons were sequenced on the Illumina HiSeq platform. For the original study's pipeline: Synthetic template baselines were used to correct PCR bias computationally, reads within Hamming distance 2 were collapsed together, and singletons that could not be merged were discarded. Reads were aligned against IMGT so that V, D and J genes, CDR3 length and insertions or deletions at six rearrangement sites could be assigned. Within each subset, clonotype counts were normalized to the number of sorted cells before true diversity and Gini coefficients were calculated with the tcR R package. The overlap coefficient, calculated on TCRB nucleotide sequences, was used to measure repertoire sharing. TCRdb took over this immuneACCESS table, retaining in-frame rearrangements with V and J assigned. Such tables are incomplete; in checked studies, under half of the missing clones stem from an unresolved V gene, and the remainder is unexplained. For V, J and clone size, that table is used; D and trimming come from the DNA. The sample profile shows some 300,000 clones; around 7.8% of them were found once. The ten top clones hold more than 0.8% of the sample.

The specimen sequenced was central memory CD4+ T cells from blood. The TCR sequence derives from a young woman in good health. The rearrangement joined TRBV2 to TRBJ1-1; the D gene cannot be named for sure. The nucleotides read TGTGCCAGCATTTTGATGACGAACACTGAAGCTTTCTTT. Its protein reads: CASILMTNTEAFF.